This TCR beta chain is drawn from a study of cytotoxic CD8 clonotypes in ibrutinib-treated CLL. Whole-study context: Once patients had received a median about eleven months of treatment, range 6 to 36, response samples were obtained. Sample averages reached about 260,000 productive templates and tens of thousands of productive rearrangements.

CDR3 size: 13 residues. Germline CDR1 and CDR2: MNHEY and SMNVEV (reference sequence). Between the trimmed V and J ends, which lost 5 bases and 1 base, there was a span of 8 bases. Target depth was 1 in 200,000 to 1 in 1 million T cells, about 10x per clonotype. Measured with immunoSEQ multiplex PCR; TCRdb has only the in-frame clones, and not every one. This sample has 90,000 to 100,000 clones; around 73% occur once, and the top ten carry less than 35%. This sequence originates from a human donor with chronic lymphocytic leukemia. The source was PBMCs, collected after 12 months of ibrutinib treatment. The chain joins TRBV27 to TRBJ1-1; perhaps TRBD1 as D (6 bases). The CDR3: CASSLQGNTEAFF. In nucleotides, the CDR3 is TGTGCCAGCAGTCTACAGGGGAACACTGAAGCTTTCTTT.